This T cell receptor beta chain was captured in a study of monozygotic twins with inflammatory bowel disease (dated by TCRdb to about 2019). For the wider study: The complete study included 30 or so monozygotic twin pairs: 19 IBD-discordant Danish pairs and nine German pairs, of which four were IBD-concordant and five were IBD-discordant. Each individual had, on average, about 151 000 unique TCRalpha sequences and 181 000 unique TCRbeta sequences available for analysis. Disease-associated traits were sought mainly through comparisons between IBD patients and their genetically identical healthy co-twins within discordant pairs. The study at large found these results: Repertoire similarity did not differ between concordant and discordant twins, which could be due to limited statistical power. The analysis was unable to tell apart different T cell subtypes. No single strong signal or clonotype linked to IBD turned up in the results, so the idea that one exists was not supported. Fewer clonotypes were shared with other individuals by IBD patients than by healthy twins, most markedly in patients showing signs of disease activity. Because patients were on differing immunosuppressive treatments, the repertoires may have picked up extra background noise and inter-individual variability. TCRbeta repertoire diversity, by inverse Simpson index, was decreased in IBD patients compared with their healthy co-twins.

From each donor, a roughly 2.4 ml peripheral blood sample was collected into PAXgene tubes and kept at -80 degrees C. Without any T cell sorting, total RNA was extracted from whole blood using the PAXgene blood miRNA kit on an automated QIAcube. Deep TCRalpha and TCRbeta repertoire profiling with unique molecular barcoding was performed on peripheral blood of monozygotic twin pairs concordant or discordant for inflammatory bowel disease. Smoking habits were recorded for all twin pairs, and each individual was classified as a current, former or never smoker. Receptors were amplified or captured by 5' RACE. The input for every TCR library was around 3,600 ng of total RNA. For each sample, cDNA synthesis with SMARTScribe reverse transcriptase was split into eight separate reactions. Unique molecular identifiers containing a 6-nucleotide sample barcode were introduced through template switching during cDNA synthesis. Two nested PCRs of approximately 16 and 10 cycles amplified the TCRalpha and TCRbeta cDNA, and bead purification followed each PCR. Before amplification, the cDNA was both treated with uracil DNA-glycosylase and purified with the QIAquick PCR purification kit. The second PCR added Illumina TruSeq-compatible adapters along with sample-specific barcodes. TapeStation and Qubit were used to check library quality and concentration, and roughly 4.8 ng of each library went into the pool. Sequencing of the pooled libraries was done on an Illumina HiSeq2500 single-index Rapid Run using custom sequencing primers and 2 x 100 bp reads. Processing in the source paper ran as follows. MiGEC version 1.2.6 was used for UMI-based consensus assembly, which corrected PCR and sequencing errors. V(D)J alignment, clonotype assembly and CDR3 extraction were performed with MiXCR version 2.1.1. To normalise gene usage, clonotype sharing and MAIT/NKT TCR abundance, the analysis used the top 1000, 10 000 and 20 000 clonotypes per sample. Diversity was computed as the inverse Simpson index with the vegan R package after downsampling to 27 000 UMIs. Paired Mann-Whitney U tests were applied to discordant twin pairs, and Benjamini-Hochberg correction was used for multiple testing. TCRdb reprocessed the reads; each CDR3 protein sequence makes one entry, and DNA is unavailable. It is TCRdb's table, rather than the study itself, that gives the V and J calls and clone size. This sample's table contains 400,000 to 500,000 distinct CDR3 sequences. Roughly 2.5% of the sample goes to the ten largest clones.

About this clonotype: The specificity of this receptor is unknown.

The germline V gene encodes CDR1 ENHRY and CDR2 SYGVKD. Including cysteine and phenylalanine, the CDR3 has 15 amino acids. The entry carries no DNA sequence. This TCR was recovered from a human donor with ulcerative colitis or Crohn's disease, or a healthy co-twin of an affected twin (not recorded which). The source material was blood. Here the chain combines TRBV10-3 and TRBJ2-1; TCRdb names TRBD1, which stays unverified in the absence of DNA. The CDR3 has the sequence CAISESQQGAGEQFF.